The 29 T cell receptor beta chains listed next were all sequenced from one sample in a study of blood T cell repertoires in COVID-19. Using immunoSEQ multiplex PCR, the repertoire was profiled, and TCRdb retains in-frame clones only, with some absent. In the table there are about 140,000 clones, about 79% of which are singletons. Sequencing input: peripheral blood. The receptor source for this set is a woman older than 75 with active or convalescent COVID-19.

The gene calls are TRBV28 and TRBJ2-7; D gene uncertain. V was pared by 3 bases and J by 7 bases, with 19 bases between. The CDR3 runs to 15 residues. Germline-derived CDR1 and CDR2 are MDHEN and SYDVKM. CDR3 protein: CASSFLFTTLREQYF. In DNA, the CDR3 is TGTGCCAGCAGTTTTCTATTCACCACCCTACGGGAGCAGTACTTC. The full variable domain, in which reference TRBV28 and TRBJ2-7 provide the parts outside the CDR3, is DVKVTQSSRYLVKRTGEKVFLECVQDMDHENMFWYRQDPGLGLRLIYFSYDVKMKEKGDIPEGYSVSREKKERFSLILESASTNQTSMYLCASSFLFTTLREQYFGPGTRLTVT.

This rearrangement joins TRBV11-2 to TRBJ1-3; D unresolved. Germline V lookup: CDR1 SGHAT, CDR2 FQNNGV. Trimming took off 0 bases at V and 2 bases at J, with 8 bases between the two ends. CDR3 length equals 15 residues. The CDR3 nucleotides read TGTGCCAGCAGCTTAGATGGCCGAACTGGAAACACCATATATTTT. It is translated as CASSLDGRTGNTIYF.

This clone was counted only a few times. The CDR3 DNA follows: TGTGCCAGCAGTTATAGCGGACTAATGACTGGGGTCCCCGACTATGGCTACACCTTC. Its protein product is CASSYSGLMTGVPDYGYTF. V and J are TRBV6-2 or TRBV6-3 and TRBJ1-2; D unresolved. V lost 3 bases and J lost 3, with 26 bases in between. The CDR3 spans 19 residues. Germline V lookup: CDR1 MNHEY, CDR2 SVGEGT.

This clone was seen only a few times. The J gene is TRBJ2-2, the V gene TRBV5-1; TRBD2 matches 7 bases. The V gene's germline CDR1 is SGHRS and CDR2 YFSETQ. J was trimmed by 5 bases and V by 0 bases; bases with no gene match: 7. The CDR3 contains 16 residues. DNA for the CDR3: TGCGCCAGCAGCTTGGCCGGGAAGCGGGGAACCGGGGAGCTGTTTTTT. Its translation: CASSLAGKRGTGELFF.

This clone was seen a single time. The V gene is TRBV5-6, the J gene TRBJ2-2; 14 bases are shared with TRBD2. The V segment lost 4 bases and the J segment 5 bases; nucleotides outside the gene matches: 7. Germline V gene data show CDR1 as SGHDT and CDR2 as YYEEEE. The CDR3 spans 17 residues. The CDR3, as DNA: TGTGCCAGCAGCGAGGAGAGACTAGCGGGGGGGACCGGGGAGCTGTTTTTT. Its protein is CASSEERLAGGTGELFF.

CDR3 in DNA: TGTGCCAGTAGATTATTTGGTGTGAGCGGCTACACCTTC. Protein: CASRLFGVSGYTF. The rearrangement joins TRBV19 to TRBJ1-2; no reliable D call. Germline V gives CDR1 LNHDA, CDR2 SQIVND (reference sequence). CDR3 length: 13 amino acids. Between the trimmed V and J ends, which lost 6 bases and 8 bases, there was a span of 16 bases.

This clone has just a few counts. V is TRBV7-9 and J is TRBJ1-2; no firm D call. CDR1 and CDR2 from the germline V gene are SEHNR and FQNEAQ (reference sequence). The CDR3 is 14 amino acids. V was clipped by 1 base and J by 0 bases, with 6 bases between them. The CDR3 bases are TGTGCCAGCAGCTTAGATGGCACTAACTATGGCTACACCTTC. Protein sequence: CASSLDGTNYGYTF.

Here the CDR3 DNA reads TGTGCCTGGAGTACGGTTATTAATGAGCAGTTCTTC. Protein product: CAWSTVINEQFF. This chain links TRBV30 with TRBJ2-1; no clear D. Germline V CDR1 and CDR2: GTSNPN, SVGIG (reference sequence). CDR3 size: 12 residues. Trimming stripped 2 bases from V and 7 bases from J, with 9 bases between.

This clone has just one count. The J gene is TRBJ1-2, the V gene TRBV19, with D tentatively TRBD1 (5 bases). V lost 1 base and J 4 bases, leaving 16 bases between the germline ends. Per germline, CDR1 LNHDA and CDR2 SQIVND (reference sequence). CDR3 size: 16 residues. The CDR3 protein is CASSIVGAGHSYGYTF. The CDR3 coding sequence is TGTGCCAGTAGTATAGTAGGTGCAGGGCACAGCTATGGCTACACCTTC.

Details on this clone: The same CDR3 arises from other DNA sequences in this sample as well. The J gene is TRBJ2-5, the V gene TRBV3-1 (or the pseudogene TRBV3-2), with a possible D match to TRBD1 (6 bases). The germline V gene has CDR1 LGHDT and CDR2 YNNKEL (reference sequence). The CDR3 has 14 residues. The V end was cut by 5 bases, the J end by 4 bases, with 14 bases between. CDR3 residues: CASSSRTARETQYF. CDR3 DNA: TGTGCCAGCAGCTCACGGACAGCCCGAGAGACCCAGTACTTC.

The J gene is TRBJ2-3, the V gene TRBV7-8, with TRBD1 matching 11 bases. Germline V gives CDR1 SGHVS, CDR2 FQNEAQ. Trimming at V came to 4 bases and at J to 3 bases, leaving 6 bases not matched to a gene. CDR3 length: 16 residues. The CDR3 protein is CASSSTGTGGTDTQYF. In DNA, the CDR3 is TGTGCCAGCAGCTCAACCGGGACAGGGGGGACAGATACGCAGTATTTT.

V gene TRBV19 combines with J gene TRBJ2-7, with 8 bases matching TRBD1. The junction had 3 bases not matched to a gene; V was cut back by 4 bases and J by 7 bases. In germline, CDR1 is LNHDA, CDR2 SQIVND (reference sequence). The CDR3 length is 12 residues. CDR3 sequence (DNA): TGTGCCAGTAGTACCCGACAGGGGGAGCAGTACTTC. Its protein is CASSTRQGEQYF.

The chain links TRBV27 to TRBJ2-7, with D possibly TRBD2 on 6 matching bases. The V and J ends lost 2 bases and 7 bases respectively, with 27 bases between them. The germline CDR1 and CDR2 sequences are MNHEY and SMNVEV (reference sequence). The CDR3 is 18 amino acids. CDR3 in amino acids: CASSLRVQGRGGGWEQYF. In DNA, the CDR3 is TGTGCCAGCAGTTTACGTGTTCAGGGTCGGGGCGGAGGGTGGGAGCAGTACTTC.

The chain uses TRBV12-3 or TRBV12-4 and TRBJ2-2; D not resolved. Deletions cut 5 bases from V and 3 bases from J, with 7 bases between. The CDR3 has 13 residues. The CDR3 DNA is TGTGCCAGCAGTGCACAGTACACCGGGGAGCTGTTTTTT. Residues: CASSAQYTGELFF.

The chain uses TRBV2 and TRBJ1-2; 7 bases are a match to TRBD1. The germline V gene encodes CDR1 SNHLY and CDR2 FYNNEI. The trim removed 4 bases at V and 4 bases at J, leaving 9 bases unmatched. This CDR3 is 15 amino acids long. DNA of the CDR3: TGTGCCAGCAGTGTATATACAGGGGTCGGCTATGGCTACACCTTC. It translates to CASSVYTGVGYGYTF.

The V call is TRBV4-1, the J call TRBJ2-7; 7 nucleotides line up with TRBD1. J gave up 5 bases and V 0 bases, and 7 bases lay outside the gene matches. Germline V gene lookup returns CDR1 MGHRA and CDR2 YSYEKL. The CDR3 runs to 15 residues. The CDR3, as DNA: TGCGCCAGCAGCCAAGAGACAGGGTGGGGCAACGAGCAGTACTTC. Its protein product is CASSQETGWGNEQYF.

The V gene is TRBV11-2, the J gene TRBJ2-1; TRBD2 is a possible D gene (6 bases). V was cut by 11 bases and J by 2 bases, with 16 bases left in between. From germline, CDR1 is SGHAT and CDR2 FQNNGV. The CDR3 has 14 residues. CDR3 nucleotides: TGTGCCTCCGTGGGGGGTTTAGCCTACAATGAGCAGTTCTTC. It encodes CASVGGLAYNEQFF.

This chain uses TRBV28 with TRBJ2-7, with 7 bases that match TRBD1. The CDR3 extends over 14 amino acids. The junction had 9 bases not matched to a gene; V was cut back by 9 bases and J by 1 base. Germline loops: CDR1 MDHEN, CDR2 SYDVKM. The CDR3 loop is CASRTGTESYEQYF. CDR3 nucleotides: TGTGCCAGTAGGACCGGGACAGAGTCCTACGAGCAGTACTTC.

CDR3 DNA: TGTGCCAGAAGCTTGGAGCCAGGGCCCCCGTTGGGAGGCTACACCTTC. Encoded protein: CARSLEPGPPLGGYTF. This chain uses TRBV5-3 with TRBJ1-2, with a tentative D call TRBD1 (5 bases). TRBV5-3 is an ORF; its function is uncertain. The CDR3 loop spans 16 amino acids. With 0 bases removed from V and 8 bases from J, the gap between germline ends came to 20 bases.

The chain recombines TRBV2 with TRBJ2-7, with 7 bases that match TRBD1. The trim removed 6 bases at V and 0 bases at J, leaving 5 bases unmatched. The CDR3 extends over 14 amino acids. Germline CDR1 SNHLY, CDR2 FYNNEI. CDR3 protein: CASRGQKYSYEQYF. The CDR3 nucleotides are TGTGCCAGCAGGGGACAGAAGTACTCCTACGAGCAGTACTTC.

The rearrangement links TRBV7-9 to TRBJ1-1; D unclear. Per the germline V gene, CDR1 is SEHNR and CDR2 is FQNEAQ (reference sequence). Trimming left V 3 bases short and J 6 bases short, with 11 bases between. The CDR3 extends over 13 amino acids. The CDR3, as DNA: TGTGCCAGCAGCTTCGTATCGCGTCCTGAAGCTTTCTTT. Protein product: CASSFVSRPEAFF.

V usage is TRBV12-3 or TRBV12-4 and J usage is TRBJ1-6; tentative D call: TRBD1 (6 bases). Trimming removed 0 bases at V and 14 bases at J, with 8 bases between. The CDR3 consists of 12 residues. In DNA, the CDR3 is TGTGCCAGCAGTTTAGCGAGGGGGACCCTCCACTTT. Translated, it gives CASSLARGTLHF.

The chain combines TRBV19 with TRBJ2-1; possible D gene TRBD1, 7 bases. This CDR3 has 14 amino acids. CDR1 and CDR2 from the germline V gene are LNHDA and SQIVND (reference sequence). Trimming cost V 7 bases and J 4 bases, with 14 bases left between them. The CDR3 sequence: CASNRQGGYNEQFF. The CDR3 nucleotides are TGTGCCAGTAATAGGCAGGGGGGTTACAATGAGCAGTTCTTC.

The chain couples TRBV15 to TRBJ2-5; 7 positions agree with TRBD2. Germline CDR1 reads LNHNV; CDR2 reads YYDKDF (reference sequence). The junction had 6 bases not matched to a gene; V was cut back by 0 bases and J by 5 bases. There are 15 residues in the CDR3. CDR3 protein: CATSRDRGEGETQYF. As DNA, the CDR3 is TGTGCCACCAGCAGAGATCGAGGGGAGGGGGAGACCCAGTACTTC.

The chain carries TRBV4-2 and TRBJ1-1; the D gene is possibly TRBD1 (5 bases). The V end was cut by 2 bases, the J end by 4 bases, with 11 bases between. There are 14 residues in the CDR3. Per germline, CDR1 LGHNA and CDR2 YNFKEQ. DNA for the CDR3: TGTGCCAGCAGCCAACGTCAGGGTTTCACTGAAGCTTTCTTT. It yields the protein CASSQRQGFTEAFF.

V is TRBV18 and J is TRBJ1-6, with D perhaps TRBD1 (6 bases). V shed 3 bases and J shed 12 bases, with 12 bases lying between them. The CDR3 sequence is 13 residues long. The germline gives CDR1 KGHSH, CDR2 LQKENI. The DNA of the CDR3 is TGTGCCAGCTCACCCGGACAGTCGGGACCCCTCCACTTT. This codes for CASSPGQSGPLHF.

The chain joins TRBV18 to TRBJ1-5, with D unresolved. There are 14 residues in the CDR3. V lost 2 bases to trimming and J lost 3 bases, with 8 bases between them. Per the germline V gene, CDR1 is KGHSH and CDR2 is LQKENI. The CDR3 region is CASSPNSYNQPQHF. In DNA form, the CDR3 reads TGTGCCAGCTCACCAAATAGCTACAATCAGCCCCAGCATTTT.

This clone was recorded only once. The rearrangement uses TRBV6-5 and TRBJ1-6; the match to TRBD1 covers 10 bases. Germline loops: CDR1 MNHEY, CDR2 SVGAGI. The CDR3 is made up of 15 amino acids. J lost 8 bases, V lost 10 bases, and 11 bases had no gene match. CDR3 bases: TGTGCCACCAAACAAACCGGGACAGGGGATTCACCCCTCCACTTT. Protein product: CATKQTGTGDSPLHF.

The chain has TRBV19 and TRBJ1-5; the D gene is possibly TRBD1 (5 bases). With 5 bases removed from V and 1 base from J, the gap between germline ends came to 12 bases. Germline assignment: CDR1 LNHDA and CDR2 SQIVND (reference sequence). The CDR3 length is 15 residues. In DNA form, the CDR3 reads TGTGCCAGTAGTTCTGATGCAGGGAGCAATCAGCCCCAGCATTTT. Translated, it gives CASSSDAGSNQPQHF.